One sample yielded the 24 T cell receptor beta chains listed below, sequenced in a study of CD8 T cells in Susac syndrome. Random hexamers were used to reverse transcribe an amount of roughly 0.45 to 1 ug RNA. MiXCR, run by TCRdb on the immunoSEQ multiplex PCR reads, gives a single entry per CDR3 protein. Among around 140,000 distinct CDR3 sequences listed, around 86% were seen once. The specimen sequenced was CD8+ T cells from PBMCs. These TCRs come from a human donor with multiple sclerosis.

The gene calls are TRBV10-3 and TRBJ1-3; D not certain. V was pared by 2 bases and J by 1 base, with 12 bases between. CDR3 length: 16 amino acids. Germline CDR1 is ENHRY and CDR2 is SYGVKD. The CDR3 DNA follows: TGTGCCATCAGTGAGCGACACAGTCCTTCTGGAAACACCATATATTTT. Translation gives CAISERHSPSGNTIYF.

The chain combines TRBV29-1 with TRBJ2-1; possibly TRBD1 for D (6 bases). The CDR3 spans 13 residues. Germline V gene sequence: CDR1 SQVTM, CDR2 ANQGSEA. Trimming removed 4 bases at V and 0 bases at J, with 7 bases between. Here the CDR3 reads CSVVGGSYNEQFF. CDR3 in DNA: TGCAGCGTTGTAGGGGGCTCCTACAATGAGCAGTTCTTC.

The rearrangement links TRBV13 to TRBJ1-5; 7 nucleotides line up with TRBD1. The CDR3 contains 15 residues. Germline CDR1 PRHDT, CDR2 FYEKMQ (reference sequence). J was trimmed by 5 bases and V by 0 bases; bases with no gene match: 4. CDR3 sequence: CASSLGPQGDQPQHF. The CDR3 bases are TGTGCCAGCAGCTTAGGCCCGCAGGGGGATCAGCCCCAGCATTTT.

The rearrangement joins TRBV7-8 to TRBJ2-4; weak D call: TRBD2 (6 bases). V was cut by 5 bases and J by 5 bases, with 28 bases left in between. The germline V gene has CDR1 SGHVS and CDR2 FQNEAQ. There are 19 residues in the CDR3. The CDR3 DNA follows: TGTGCCAGCAGCCCCTATAGCGCGGGACCCGTGGAACCCCAAAACATTCAGTACTTC. Protein product: CASSPYSAGPVEPQNIQYF.

V gene TRBV28 combines with J gene TRBJ1-5; 8 bases fit TRBD1. The J segment lost 2 bases and the V segment lost 6 bases, leaving 6 bases of the junction unmatched. The CDR3 is 15 residues long. Germline-derived CDR1 and CDR2 are MDHEN and SYDVKM. The CDR3 is CASSSQGAGNQPQHF. In DNA form, the CDR3 reads TGTGCCAGCAGCTCCCAGGGGGCAGGCAATCAGCCCCAGCATTTT.

The chain employs TRBV6-1 and TRBJ1-4, with D unclear. From germline, CDR1 is MNHNS and CDR2 SASEGT. This CDR3 is built from 15 residues. Trimming took 6 bases from V and 4 from J, leaving 15 bases between them. The CDR3 sequence is CASSLDGRLNEKLFF. The CDR3 DNA follows: TGTGCCAGCAGCCTAGACGGACGCCTTAATGAAAAACTGTTTTTT.

This clonotype has a single count. The chain employs TRBV29-1 and TRBJ2-1, with D tentatively TRBD2 (7 bases). The V and J ends lost 2 bases and 4 bases respectively, with 12 bases between them. Germline loops: CDR1 SQVTM, CDR2 ANQGSEA. The CDR3 extends over 14 amino acids. The CDR3 sequence: CSVETRGAYNEQFF. The CDR3 coding sequence is TGCAGCGTTGAAACCCGGGGGGCTTACAATGAGCAGTTCTTC.

The rearrangement uses TRBV7-9 and TRBJ2-7, with D possibly called TRBD1 or TRBD2 (5 bases each). The V and J ends lost 5 bases and 7 bases respectively, with 15 bases between them. CDR1 and CDR2 (germline): SEHNR, FQNEAQ (reference sequence). There are 13 residues in the CDR3. The CDR3 spells CASSAGAAGEQYV. The CDR3 DNA sequence: TGTGCCAGCAGCGCCGGGGCTGCCGGAGAGCAGTACGTC.

This sequence joins TRBV12-3 or TRBV12-4 and TRBJ2-5; TRBD2 matches 11 bases. Trimming removed 5 bases from V and 7 bases from J; junction bases left unmatched: 12. The CDR3 has 16 amino acids. The CDR3 is CASSDLAGGLPGTQYF. The CDR3 bases are TGTGCCAGCAGTGACCTAGCGGGGGGCCTCCCCGGGACCCAGTACTTC.

This clonotype appeared a few times. The chain combines TRBV5-1 with TRBJ2-7; D possibly corresponds to TRBD1 (5 bases). Germline V CDR1 and CDR2: SGHRS, YFSETQ. The CDR3 is 14 amino acids. With 4 bases removed from V and 0 bases from J, the gap between germline ends came to 11 bases. The CDR3 here is CASSTGDSSYEQYF. The CDR3 DNA reads as TGCGCCAGCAGCACCGGCGACAGCTCCTACGAGCAGTACTTC. Combining the CDR3 with reference TRBV5-1 and TRBJ2-7 gives the whole variable domain KAGVTQTPRYLIKTRGQQVTLSCSPISGHRSVSWYQQTPGQGLQFLFEYFSETQRNKGNFPGRFSGRQFSNSRSEMNVSTLELGDSALYLCASSTGDSSYEQYFGPGTRLTVT.

The genes are TRBV5-4 and TRBJ1-2; D is perhaps TRBD1 (5 bases). The germline CDR1 and CDR2 sequences are SGHNT and YYREEE (reference sequence). Trimming cost V 8 bases and J 3 bases, with 20 bases left between them. This CDR3 contains 15 residues. This CDR3 is CASRGVGEGDYGYTF. The CDR3 nucleotides are TGTGCCAGTAGAGGAGTTGGGGAAGGGGACTATGGCTACACCTTC.

The rearrangement links TRBV18 to TRBJ1-2, with D tentatively TRBD1 (5 bases). V was pared by 2 bases and J by 12 bases, with 22 bases between. CDR3 length equals 15 residues. Per the germline V gene, CDR1 is KGHSH and CDR2 is LQKENI. CDR3 protein: CASSPRAGSGQEDTF. DNA for the CDR3: TGTGCCAGCTCACCAAGGGCAGGGTCAGGTCAAGAGGACACCTTC.

V is TRBV2 and J is TRBJ1-5; D unclear. CDR3 length: 13 residues. V lost 5 bases and J 1 base, leaving 6 bases between the germline ends. The germline V gene encodes CDR1 SNHLY and CDR2 FYNNEI. The CDR3 DNA reads as TGTGCCAGCAGTATATGGAGCAATCAGCCCCAGCATTTT. Amino acids: CASSIWSNQPQHF.

This clonotype was seen more than once but under ten times. The V and J genes are TRBV4-3 and TRBJ2-7; D unclear. CDR1 and CDR2 (germline): LGHNA, YSLEER. This CDR3 spans 14 amino acids. V lost 6 bases and J 6 bases, leaving 18 bases between the germline ends. CDR3 nucleotide sequence: TGCGCCAGCAGGCCCGGCCCTGGGCCGGGCGAGCAGTACGTC. Its translation is CASRPGPGPGEQYV.

On this clonotype itself: The DNA is omitted, as the CDR3 cannot be located on it reliably, and the CDR3 follows TCRdb's listing. V is TRBV25-1 and J is TRBJ1-4; the D call in the table, TRBD1, was not verified against the DNA. The germline V gene has CDR1 MGHDK and CDR2 SYGVNS. Inclusive of both ends, the CDR3 amounts to 12 amino acids. The CDR3 loop is CASRGGLKNCFF.

The CDR3 DNA reads as TGTGCCAGCAGTTTTGACAGAAACTATGGCTACACCTTC. It specifies CASSFDRNYGYTF. This chain joins TRBV27 and TRBJ1-2; TRBD1 might be the D (5 bases). CDR3 length: 13 amino acids. The V gene's germline CDR1 is MNHEY and CDR2 SMNVEV (reference sequence). The V end was cut by 3 bases, the J end by 2 bases, with 7 bases between.

The rearrangement uses TRBV12-3 or TRBV12-4 and TRBJ2-2; 7 bases fit TRBD1. V was clipped by 0 bases and J by 4 bases; unmatched bases: 2. There are 15 residues in the CDR3. The CDR3 loop reads CASSLASGGTGELFF. The CDR3 DNA sequence: TGTGCCAGCAGTTTAGCGTCAGGGGGCACCGGGGAGCTGTTTTTT.

CDR3 bases: TGTGCCAGCAGTTTTGGCATCAGTTTGACCCGTCCCACCACGCAGTATTTT. Its protein is CASSFGISLTRPTTQYF. This chain links TRBV28 with TRBJ2-3; D is unresolved. CDR1 MDHEN and CDR2 SYDVKM come from the germline V gene. The V end was cut by 3 bases, the J end by 9 bases, with 25 bases between. The CDR3 length is 17 residues.

The chain uses TRBV11-2 and TRBJ2-5; perhaps TRBD1 as D (5 bases). Germline assignment: CDR1 SGHAT and CDR2 FQNNGV. The ends were cut back, 0 bases at V and 2 bases at J, with 7 bases in the middle. This CDR3 has 14 residues. The CDR3 nucleotides are TGTGCCAGCAGCTTAGATCCAGGGCAAGAGACCCAGTACTTC. Encoded protein: CASSLDPGQETQYF.

V usage is TRBV2 and J usage is TRBJ2-4; D uncertain. The CDR3 spans 15 residues. CDR1 is SNHLY and CDR2 is FYNNEI in the germline V gene. The V gene lost 5 bases and the J gene lost 0 bases, with 11 bases spanning the gap. The CDR3 nucleotides are TGTGCCAGCAGTCGCAGGCTCTTAGCCAAAAACATTCAGTACTTC. Translated: CASSRRLLAKNIQYF.

The chain is built from TRBV2 and TRBJ2-3; 9 nucleotides line up with TRBD2. With 3 bases clipped from V and 3 bases from J, the junction kept 4 bases outside the gene matches. This CDR3 has 15 amino acids. Germline V lookup: CDR1 SNHLY, CDR2 FYNNEI. CDR3 in DNA: TGTGCCAGCAGTGAGCTAGCGGGAAGGACAGATACGCAGTATTTT. It specifies CASSELAGRTDTQYF.

This chain links TRBV7-9 with TRBJ1-4, with D maybe TRBD1 (5 bases). The germline V gene encodes CDR1 SEHNR and CDR2 FQNEAQ (reference sequence). The CDR3 covers 16 residues. V was trimmed by 7 bases and J by 4 bases, leaving 19 bases between them. As DNA, the CDR3 is TGTGCCAGCACCTCGGGGGAGCTGGGGGGTAATGAAAAACTGTTTTTT. It specifies CASTSGELGGNEKLFF.

This rearrangement joins TRBV7-9 to TRBJ2-2, with TRBD2 matching 10 bases. The CDR3 contains 17 residues. V shed 8 bases, J shed 0 bases, and the junction held 9 bases outside the gene matches. Germline values: CDR1 SEHNR, CDR2 FQNEAQ (reference sequence). The CDR3, as DNA: TGTGCCAGCGGGCGGTTTCTAGCGGGAGCGAACACCGGGGAGCTGTTTTTT. This codes for CASGRFLAGANTGELFF.

This clonotype was counted a single time. The genes are TRBV3-1 and TRBJ1-1; 8 nucleotides align to TRBD1. The V gene's germline CDR1 is LGHDT and CDR2 YNNKEL (reference sequence). Trimming at V came to 3 bases and at J to 6 bases, leaving 12 bases not matched to a gene. The CDR3 consists of 16 residues. The chain's CDR3 is CASSHRLLDRAAEAFF. DNA of the CDR3: TGTGCCAGCAGCCACCGACTACTGGACAGGGCGGCTGAAGCTTTCTTT.